The 17 T cell receptor beta chains reported below all come from one sample, sequenced in a study of T cells after posttransplantation cyclophosphamide. Libraries were prepared by immunoSEQ multiplex PCR; TCRdb keeps only in-frame clonotypes and omits some of them. This sample comprises tens of thousands of clones, none seen once only. The sequenced sample consisted of PBMCs. The origin of the receptors is a man aged 45-65 years in good health, CMV-negative, and a related stem cell transplant donor.

In its sample, this clone was seen many times. This sequence joins TRBV7-9 and TRBJ1-4; D gene unclear. Trimming took 2 bases from V and 10 from J, leaving 14 bases between them. The CDR3 spans 14 residues. The germline V gene encodes CDR1 SEHNR and CDR2 FQNEAQ (reference sequence). Written as DNA, the CDR3 is TGTGCCAGCAGCTTACGCGGGGTTGAGGCAAAACTGTTTTTT. Encoded protein: CASSLRGVEAKLFF.

This clone was counted many times. Other nucleotide sequences from this sample produce the same CDR3. This sequence joins TRBV18 and TRBJ2-1, with a weak D call TRBD2 (6 bases). CDR1 KGHSH and CDR2 LQKENI come from the germline V gene. Trimming removed 0 bases at V and 0 bases at J, with 12 bases between. The CDR3 totals 17 residues. Written as DNA, the CDR3 is TGTGCCAGCTCACCACCGACTAGACTGAGCTCCTACAATGAGCAGTTCTTC. Protein sequence: CASSPPTRLSSYNEQFF. The complete variable domain, with remaining parts taken from reference TRBV18 and TRBJ2-1, reads NAGVMQNPRHLVRRRGQEARLRCSPMKGHSHVYWYRQLPEEGLKFMVYLQKENIIDESGMPKERFSAEFPKEGPSILRIQQVVRGDSAAYFCASSPPTRLSSYNEQFFGPGTRLTVL.

In this sample, this clone turned up many times. The chain employs TRBV6-5 and TRBJ1-5; a possible D gene is TRBD1 (6 bases). Germline CDR1 MNHEY, CDR2 SVGAGI. This CDR3 region has 15 residues. V gave up 6 bases and J gave up 0 bases, with 12 bases separating them. The CDR3 sequence: CASRQGGTSNQPQHF. The CDR3 bases are TGTGCCAGCAGACAGGGTGGGACTAGCAATCAGCCCCAGCATTTT.

This clone appeared many times. The V gene is TRBV6-4, the J gene TRBJ1-1, with D unclear. Germline values: CDR1 MRHNA, CDR2 SNTAGT. V lost 5 bases and J 3 bases, leaving 10 bases between the germline ends. The length of the CDR3 is 13 residues. The CDR3 DNA sequence: TGTGCCAGCAGTCTCGACCAGGACACTGAAGCTTTCTTT. This gives the protein CASSLDQDTEAFF.

This clone was seen ten or more times. V and J are TRBV9 and TRBJ2-1; the D gene is possibly TRBD2 (5 bases). Germline loops: CDR1 SGDLS, CDR2 YYNGEE. CDR3 size: 17 residues. With 5 bases removed from V and 0 bases from J, the gap between germline ends came to 18 bases. CDR3 sequence: CASSLTPTIGSYNEQFF. Written as DNA, the CDR3 is TGTGCCAGCAGTCTAACCCCGACTATCGGCTCCTACAATGAGCAGTTCTTC.

This clone was recorded at least ten times. The chain couples TRBV7-2 to TRBJ2-7; 12 nucleotides line up with TRBD1. Per germline, CDR1 SGHTA and CDR2 FQGNSA. Trimming removed 3 bases from V and 6 bases from J; junction bases left unmatched: 3. The CDR3 runs 14 residues. CDR3 DNA sequence: TGTGCCAGCAGCTTCCGGGACAGGGGGCGCGAGCAGTACTTC. It encodes CASSFRDRGREQYF.

This clone occurred many times. This sequence joins TRBV5-1 and TRBJ2-5, with TRBD2 identical over 13 bases. Trimming at V came to 5 bases and at J to 5 bases, leaving 18 bases not matched to a gene. Germline V gives CDR1 SGHRS, CDR2 YFSETQ. This CDR3 region has 19 residues. DNA of the CDR3: TGCGCCAGCAGTCTAGCTACGCACTTGACTAGCGGGGGGCGGGAGACCCAGTACTTC. It specifies CASSLATHLTSGGRETQYF.

In this sample, this clone turned up many times. The chain uses TRBV2 and TRBJ1-1; TRBD1 matches 8 bases. V trimming: 4 bases; J trimming: 6 bases; junction bases outside the gene matches: 4. Germline values: CDR1 SNHLY, CDR2 FYNNEI. The CDR3 has 13 residues. In DNA, the CDR3 is TGTGCCAGCAGTGGACAGGGGAGGCCTGAAGCTTTCTTT. This sequence encodes CASSGQGRPEAFF.

The chain carries TRBV7-8 and TRBJ2-7, with TRBD2 matching 8 bases. This CDR3 region has 13 residues. In germline, CDR1 is SGHVS, CDR2 FQNEAQ. The J segment lost 7 bases and the V segment lost 5 bases, leaving 7 bases of the junction unmatched. The CDR3 DNA follows: TGTGCCAGCAGCCAGACTAGCGTCCAGGAGCAGTACTTC. It specifies CASSQTSVQEQYF. Using reference TRBV7-8 and TRBJ2-7 for the parts outside the CDR3, the full variable domain is GAGVSQSPRYKVAKRGQDVALRCDPISGHVSLFWYQQALGQGPEFLTYFQNEAQLDKSGLPSDRFFAERPEGSVSTLKIQRTQQEDSAVYLCASSQTSVQEQYFGPGTRLTVT.

This clone was observed at least ten times. The genes are TRBV29-1 and TRBJ2-7, with D possibly TRBD2 on 5 matching bases. The V end was cut by 7 bases, the J end by 2 bases, with 12 bases between. The CDR3 sequence is 12 residues long. The V gene's germline CDR1 is SQVTM and CDR2 ANQGSEA. The CDR3 sequence is CSAKLGPYEQYF. In DNA, the CDR3 is TGCAGCGCCAAACTAGGGCCCTACGAGCAGTACTTC.

The sample holds many counts of this clone. The chain recombines TRBV6-1 with TRBJ2-3; D is ambiguous. The CDR3 is 16 residues long. The V gene's germline CDR1 is MNHNS and CDR2 SASEGT. V was trimmed by 2 bases and J by 4 bases, leaving 16 bases between them. The CDR3 region has the DNA TGTGCCAGCAGTGAAATTGTCAGTACAATCTCAGATACGCAGTATTTT. Translating it yields CASSEIVSTISDTQYF.

This clone was seen at least ten times. The CDR3 reads CASSPRTAGNLMYGYTF. CDR3 nucleotide sequence: TGTGCCAGCTCACCGCGGACAGCCGGGAATTTGATGTATGGCTACACCTTC. The chain employs TRBV18 and TRBJ1-2; weak D call: TRBD1 (6 bases). This CDR3 has 17 residues. Trimming removed 3 bases from V and 5 bases from J, with 22 bases in between. Germline CDR1 KGHSH, CDR2 LQKENI.

V gene TRBV25-1 combines with J gene TRBJ1-6; no clear D. This CDR3 has 14 amino acids. The V end was cut by 0 bases, the J end by 8 bases, with 8 bases between. Per germline, CDR1 MGHDK and CDR2 SYGVNS. DNA for the CDR3: TGTGCCAGCAGTGAATATGGAGGGTATTCACCCCTCCACTTT. Protein product: CASSEYGGYSPLHF.

This clone was observed a few times. The chain is built from TRBV18 and TRBJ1-1; 9 bases line up with TRBD1. The germline V gene encodes CDR1 KGHSH and CDR2 LQKENI. The CDR3 consists of 14 residues. The J segment lost 6 bases and the V segment lost 3 bases, leaving 5 bases of the junction unmatched. CDR3 amino acids: CASSPGTGMAEAFF. DNA of the CDR3: TGTGCCAGCTCACCCGGGACAGGGATGGCTGAAGCTTTCTTT.

The table lists this clone with a few counts. This chain uses TRBV13 with TRBJ2-7; 8 nucleotides line up with TRBD2. The J call is doubtful: the DNA matches TRBJ2-1 better. Germline V CDR1 and CDR2: PRHDT, FYEKMQ (reference sequence). The CDR3 length is 15 residues. This CDR3 reads CASSSRLANYNEQFF. The CDR3 DNA follows: TGTGCCAGCAGCTCACGACTAGCGAACTACAATGAGCAGTTCTTC.

This clone was seen at least ten times. The rearrangement uses TRBV19 and TRBJ2-7; the D gene is possibly TRBD2 (5 bases). The germline V gene encodes CDR1 LNHDA and CDR2 SQIVND (reference sequence). The V gene lost 6 bases and the J gene lost 2 bases, with 11 bases spanning the gap. This CDR3 region has 13 residues. CDR3 DNA sequence: TGTGCCAGTAGCATTAGCGCAACCTACGAGCAGTACTTC. This translates into CASSISATYEQYF. Using reference TRBV19 and TRBJ2-7 for the parts outside the CDR3, the full variable domain is DGGITQSPKYLFRKEGQNVTLSCEQNLNHDAMYWYRQDPGQGLRLIYYSQIVNDFQKGDIAEGYSVSREKKESFPLTVTSAQKNPTAFYLCASSISATYEQYFGPGTRLTVT.

This clone was observed at least ten times. The chain joins TRBV5-6 to TRBJ2-3; 7 bases fit TRBD2. Germline V gene lookup returns CDR1 SGHDT and CDR2 YYEEEE. V was pared by 2 bases and J by 2 bases, with 5 bases of the junction left unmatched. The CDR3 loop spans 15 amino acids. This CDR3 is CASSLRAGDTDTQYF. CDR3 nucleotide sequence: TGTGCCAGCAGCTTAAGGGCGGGGGACACAGATACGCAGTATTTT.